The next 17 T cell receptor beta chains were all read from a single sample in a study of blood T cell repertoires in COVID-19. The data were produced by immunoSEQ multiplex PCR, yet TCRdb's version contains in-frame clones alone and is incomplete. The table shows about 340,000 clones, with around 90% occurring only once. Sequencing was done on a sample of peripheral blood. Receptors originate from a woman aged 18-30 years who had recovered from COVID-19.

In its sample, this clone was seen once. This rearrangement joins TRBV18 to TRBJ2-6; 7 bases line up with TRBD1. CDR1 is KGHSH, CDR2 LQKENI, per germline. CDR3 size: 20 residues. V was clipped by 3 bases and J by 1 base; unmatched bases: 15. This chain's CDR3 is CASSPQFDRDQSSGANVLTF. The CDR3 DNA follows: TGTGCCAGCTCACCCCAATTCGACAGGGACCAATCATCTGGGGCCAACGTCCTGACTTTC.

The chain is built from TRBV7-2 and TRBJ2-2; maybe TRBD2 (5 bases). The CDR3 is made up of 15 amino acids. V was trimmed by 8 bases and J by 4 bases, leaving 17 bases between them. The V gene's germline CDR1 is SGHTA and CDR2 FQGNSA. The CDR3 DNA is TGTGCCAGCCCAGCCCGGGATATTAGCACCGGGGAGCTGTTTTTT. It yields the protein CASPARDISTGELFF.

This rearrangement joins TRBV13 to TRBJ2-2; 7 bases are shared with TRBD1. The germline gives CDR1 PRHDT, CDR2 FYEKMQ (reference sequence). The CDR3 extends over 15 amino acids. J gave up 5 bases and V 6 bases, and 9 bases lay outside the gene matches. The CDR3 DNA reads as TGTGCCAGCAGACTCCGACAGGGATGGACCGGGGAGCTGTTTTTT. Translated, it gives CASRLRQGWTGELFF.

The V and J genes are TRBV6-1 and TRBJ2-5; 10 bases match TRBD1. V shed 1 base and J 7 bases; nucleotides not matched to a gene: 3. Looked up from germline, CDR1 is MNHNS and CDR2 is SASEGT. The CDR3 contains 14 residues. The CDR3: CASSEGQGAVTQYF. CDR3 DNA: TGTGCCAGCAGTGAAGGACAGGGGGCCGTGACCCAGTACTTC.

The chain has TRBV6-1 and TRBJ2-7; 7 positions match TRBD2. Losses at the gene ends were 4 bases for V and 3 bases for J; bases not matched to a gene: 15. Per the germline V gene, CDR1 is MNHNS and CDR2 is SASEGT. CDR3 length: 17 residues. CDR3 region: CASSGGGRVSAYYEQYV. The CDR3 DNA follows: TGTGCCAGCAGTGGCGGGGGTAGGGTTTCAGCCTACTACGAGCAGTACGTC.

The chain links TRBV27 to TRBJ2-7, with TRBD1 matching 7 bases. The V and J ends lost 8 bases and 2 bases, in that order; junction bases with no gene match: 6. The length of the CDR3 is 13 residues. Germline values: CDR1 MNHEY, CDR2 SMNVEV (reference sequence). CDR3 sequence (DNA): TGTGCCAGCCGGGACAGCGCAACCTACGAGCAGTACGTC. Amino acid sequence: CASRDSATYEQYV.

V gene TRBV30 combines with J gene TRBJ1-5; no reliable D call. From germline, CDR1 is GTSNPN and CDR2 SVGIG (reference sequence). This CDR3 region has 15 residues. Trimming took 2 bases from V and 0 from J, leaving 11 bases between them. CDR3 protein: CAWSRSGASNQPQHF. The CDR3 coding sequence is TGTGCCTGGAGTAGAAGTGGAGCTAGCAATCAGCCCCAGCATTTT.

The rearrangement links TRBV5-4 to TRBJ1-2, with 10 nucleotides matching TRBD1. Per germline, CDR1 SGHNT and CDR2 YYREEE (reference sequence). The CDR3 contains 15 residues. Trimming cost V 0 bases and J 5 bases; bases outside gene matches: 4. The CDR3 DNA follows: TGTGCCAGCAGCTTGGTCGGACAGGGGGGATATGGCTACACCTTC. Its protein product is CASSLVGQGGYGYTF.

The chain couples TRBV5-6 to TRBJ1-1, with a possible D match to TRBD1 (5 bases). Germline V lookup: CDR1 SGHDT, CDR2 YYEEEE. V was shortened by 6 bases and J by 1 base, with 16 bases between the two germline ends. CDR3 size: 15 residues. CDR3 bases: TGTGCCAGCAACTTCAGGACAAATAAGAACACTGAAGCTTTCTTT. Protein: CASNFRTNKNTEAFF.

This chain links TRBV5-1 with TRBJ2-1; 8 bases agree with TRBD1. This CDR3 region has 16 residues. The V segment lost 2 bases and the J segment 0 bases; nucleotides outside the gene matches: 4. Germline lookup yields CDR1 SGHRS and CDR2 YFSETQ. Written as DNA, the CDR3 is TGCGCCAGCAGCTTCTTAACAGGGGGCTCCTACAATGAGCAGTTCTTC. Amino acid sequence: CASSFLTGGSYNEQFF.

This chain uses TRBV21-1 with TRBJ1-6; the table assigns TRBD1, which was not confirmed against the DNA. TRBV21-1 counts as a pseudogene. This CDR3 has 18 amino acids. The CDR3 bases are TGTGCCAGCAGCACCAACTACAGGATCCTATTCTATAATTCACCCCTCCACTTT. Amino acid sequence: CASSTNYRILFYNSPLHF.

The chain has TRBV6-4 and TRBJ2-5, with 8 bases identical to TRBD1. V shed 6 bases, J shed 5 bases, and the junction held 8 bases outside the gene matches. CDR1 and CDR2 from the germline V gene are MRHNA and SNTAGT. The CDR3 spans 14 residues. CDR3 loop: CASRPGQVWETQYF. As DNA, the CDR3 is TGTGCCAGCAGGCCGGGACAGGTGTGGGAGACCCAGTACTTC.

In this sample, this clone turned up a few times. One end of the junction is discordant with germline, which a read error may explain. The rearrangement joins TRBV7-2 to TRBJ1-6; a possible D gene is TRBD1 (5 bases). Germline lookup yields CDR1 SGHTA and CDR2 FQGNSA. The CDR3 is 12 residues long. In DNA, the CDR3 is TGTGCCAGCAACTTAGGGCAGGGACTCCTCCACTTT. This sequence encodes CASNLGQGLLHF.

The rearrangement uses TRBV2 and TRBJ1-2; D possibly corresponds to TRBD1 (6 bases). Looked up from germline, CDR1 is SNHLY and CDR2 is FYNNEI. Trimming removed 8 bases at V and 11 bases at J, with 12 bases between. This CDR3 region has 10 residues. The CDR3 bases are TGTGCCAGCGTGACAGGCCTTTACACCTTC. It yields the protein CASVTGLYTF.

The V call is TRBV6-1, the J call TRBJ1-2; tentative D call: TRBD1 (5 bases). Germline CDR1 is MNHNS and CDR2 is SASEGT. The germline V and J ends were trimmed by 0 bases and 2 bases, with 10 bases remaining between them. The CDR3 is 15 residues long. CDR3 protein: CASSEAGSGNYGYTF. In DNA form, the CDR3 reads TGTGCCAGCAGTGAAGCGGGTTCAGGGAACTATGGCTACACCTTC.

The genes are TRBV6-5 and TRBJ1-1; perhaps TRBD1 as D (5 bases). Trimming removed 1 base at V and 5 bases at J, with 8 bases between. The CDR3 has 13 residues. Germline V gene data show CDR1 as MNHEY and CDR2 as SVGAGI. The DNA for the CDR3 is TGTGCCAGCAGTTACTGGAGGGGTACTGAAGCTTTCTTT. Amino acid sequence: CASSYWRGTEAFF.

For the CDR3, the DNA is TGTGCCAGTAGGCGGGAGTGGGGGGCCAATGAGCAGTTCTTC. Translation: CASRREWGANEQFF. V usage is TRBV19 and J usage is TRBJ2-1; possibly TRBD2 for D (7 bases). In germline, CDR1 is LNHDA, CDR2 SQIVND (reference sequence). This CDR3 is 14 amino acids long. V was pared by 6 bases and J by 6 bases, with 15 bases between.